A selection of T cell receptor beta chains follows, all from one sample in a study of blood T cell repertoires in COVID-19. This table comes from immunoSEQ multiplex PCR, and its TCRdb copy is limited to in-frame clones, with some not included. This table has about 210,000 clones, approximately 83% appearing once. Sequences were obtained from peripheral blood. The source is a woman in her thirties or forties with active or convalescent COVID-19. Each CDR3 is given with its conserved first and last residue. A D gene is named only where the DNA matches it firmly. Expanded clones get a size class; other rows say once, few or many, or leave the size out.

D	J	size	V	DNA	CDR3
TRBD2	TRBJ2-5	once	TRBV27	TGTGCCAGCAGTCTTAGCGGGGGGGCGGGAGAGACCCAGTACTTC	CASSLSGGAGETQYF
TRBD1	TRBJ1-2	.	TRBV9	TGTGCCAGCAGCCCCAGACAGGGGATCACCTATGGCTACACCTTC	CASSPRQGITYGYTF
.	TRBJ2-1	.	TRBV15	TGTGCCACCAGGCCCGGACTAACCGGACCAGGGGGGGAGCAGTTCTTC	CATRPGLTGPGGEQFF
TRBD1	TRBJ1-6	.	TRBV4-3	TGCGCCAGCAGCCAAGGACAACGGGGGACAGGGCGCTCACCCCTCCACTTT	CASSQGQRGTGRSPLHF
TRBD2	TRBJ2-1	.	TRBV11-2	TGTGCCAGCAGCCACCAACCGTTACCGGGACTAGCGGGATACAATGAGCAGTTCTTC	CASSHQPLPGLAGYNEQFF
.	TRBJ1-1	once	TRBV7-9	TGTGCCAGCAGCTATCAACAGGGACCGAACACTGAAGCTTTCTTT	CASSYQQGPNTEAFF
.	TRBJ1-3	.	TRBV5-8	TGTGCCAGCAGCTTGTGGTTTGCGCGGTCCGGAAACACCATATATTTT	CASSLWFARSGNTIYF
.	TRBJ1-6	few	TRBV2	TGTGCCAGCAGCCCATCCGGGAGTACTAATTCACCCCTCCACTTT	CASSPSGSTNSPLHF
.	TRBJ1-1	.	TRBV12-3/TRBV12-4	TGTGCCAGCAGTTTACAACTGTACGCTGAAGCTTTCTTT	CASSLQLYAEAFF
TRBD1	TRBJ2-7	few	TRBV12-3/TRBV12-4	TGTGCCAGCAGAGGGACAGGTAGCTACGAGCAGTACTTC	CASRGTGSYEQYF
TRBD2	TRBJ2-3	.	TRBV7-2	TGTGCCAGCAGCTTAGCTAGCGGGGGCACAGATACGCAGTATTTT	CASSLASGGTDTQYF
.	TRBJ2-7	once	TRBV5-1	TGCGCCAGCAGCGTGACAGAAGTCTCCTACGAGCAGTACTTC	CASSVTEVSYEQYF
.	TRBJ1-4	.	TRBV6-5	TGTGCCAGCAGACGAGGGGAGGGGAGGAGTGAAAAACTGTTTTTT	CASRRGEGRSEKLFF
.	TRBJ2-5	.	TRBV7-2	TGTGCCAGCAGGGGCGCCGAGACCCAGTACTTC	CASRGAETQYF
.	TRBJ2-7	.	TRBV11-3	TGTGCCAGCAGCTTAGCGGAAGGACTCCTCGAGCAGTACTTC	CASSLAEGLLEQYF
.	TRBJ1-3	few	TRBV15	TGTGCCACCAGGAGGCAGGGTGGAAACACCATATATTTT	CATRRQGGNTIYF
.	TRBJ2-5	once	TRBV5-6	TGTGCCAGCACTTATGGAGCAGGGCGAGAGACCCAGTACTTC	CASTYGAGRETQYF
TRBD1	TRBJ2-3	.	TRBV28	TGTGCCAGCAGTCGGGACAGGGGGCAAGATACGCAGTATTTT	CASSRDRGQDTQYF
TRBD1	TRBJ1-1	.	TRBV30	TGTGCCTGGAGGGACAGGGGTGAAGCTTTCTTT	CAWRDRGEAFF
.	TRBJ2-7	.	TRBV5-1	TGCGCCAGCAGCACCCGAGGTGGCGGGGATGCCTACGAGCAGTACTTC	CASSTRGGGDAYEQYF
.	TRBJ1-1	.	TRBV7-9	TGTGCCAGCAGCCGACAGAACACTGAAGCTTTCTTT	CASSRQNTEAFF
TRBD1	TRBJ1-2	.	TRBV25-1	TGTGCCAGCAGCACCGGGACAGCGTATGGCTACACCTTC	CASSTGTAYGYTF
.	TRBJ1-6	.	TRBV6-5	TGTGCCAGCAGTTACTCGAGGGGAGGGGGTTCACCCCTCCACTTT	CASSYSRGGGSPLHF